This entry is about one T cell receptor beta chain. The sample is drawn from a study of blood T cell repertoires in COVID-19. Study as a whole: The analysed material was cDNA or gDNA that came from T cells, B-cell-depleted T cells, or PBMCs.

The CDR3 runs 15 residues. Germline CDR1 is MNHNS and CDR2 is SASEGT. V was shortened by 0 bases and J by 3 bases, with 8 bases between the two germline ends. Method: immunoSEQ multiplex PCR; TCRdb's copy keeps in-frame clones and lacks some. The data contain tens of thousands of clones, around 86% of them seen just once; the ten biggest clones take up around 9%. The receptor was isolated from a human donor in a cohort sampled during active COVID-19. The chain employs TRBV6-1 and TRBJ2-2, with D tentatively TRBD2 (5 bases). The sequenced sample consisted of peripheral blood. Here the CDR3 reads CASSEALDYTGELFF. CDR3 bases: TGTGCCAGCAGTGAAGCACTAGACTACACCGGGGAGCTGTTTTTT.